What follows is one T cell receptor beta chain and its context. Its antigen is as yet unknown. Both iRepertoire HTBI primers and Arm-PCR of CDR3 regions were used to build the TCR beta libraries. TCRdb analysed the multiplex PCR reads with MiXCR anew, one entry per CDR3 protein. Among roughly 400,000 distinct CDR3 sequences listed, approximately 22% were seen once. Time point indicated: persistent/refractory GD, antithyroid drugs over 5 years with positive TRAb. With RNA extracted from PBMCs as input, the TCR library was made. The data belong to a study of regulatory T cells in long-lasting Graves disease. Findings and caveats of the study: Preferential use of TRBV28, TRBJ1-2 and TRBJ2-5 was seen in persistent disease.

V trimming: 4 bases; J trimming: 10 bases; junction bases outside the gene matches: 7. The CDR3 spans 14 residues. CDR1 is SGHKS and CDR2 is YYEKEE in the germline V gene (reference sequence). The material sequenced was peripheral blood mononuclear cells (PBMCs), taken when the disease was refractory, from a patient treated with antithyroid drugs. The rearrangement links TRBV5-5 to TRBJ1-6; 8 bases map to TRBD1. The sequence was collected from a female donor with Graves disease. The CDR3 region has the DNA TGTGCCAGCAGCCTCGGACAGGGAGAGTCACCCCTCCACTTT. Protein product: CASSLGQGESPLHF.